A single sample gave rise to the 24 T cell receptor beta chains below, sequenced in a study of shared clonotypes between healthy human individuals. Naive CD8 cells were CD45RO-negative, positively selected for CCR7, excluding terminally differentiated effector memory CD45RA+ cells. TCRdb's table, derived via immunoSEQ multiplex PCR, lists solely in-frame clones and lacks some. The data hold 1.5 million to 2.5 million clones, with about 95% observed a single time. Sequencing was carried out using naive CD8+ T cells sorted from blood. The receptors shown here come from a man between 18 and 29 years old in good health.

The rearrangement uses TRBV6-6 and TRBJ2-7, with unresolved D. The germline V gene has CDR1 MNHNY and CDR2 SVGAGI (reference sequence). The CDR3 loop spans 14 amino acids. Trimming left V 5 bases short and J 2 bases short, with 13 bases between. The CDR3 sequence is CASSHGERPYEQYF. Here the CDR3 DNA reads TGTGCCAGCAGTCACGGAGAGAGACCCTACGAGCAGTACTTC.

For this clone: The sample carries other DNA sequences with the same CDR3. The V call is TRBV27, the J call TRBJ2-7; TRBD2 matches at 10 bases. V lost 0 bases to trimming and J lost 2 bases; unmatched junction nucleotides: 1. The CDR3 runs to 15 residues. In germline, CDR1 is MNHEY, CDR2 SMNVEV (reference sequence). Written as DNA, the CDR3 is TGTGCCAGCAGTTTATCAGCGGGAGGGCCCTACGAGCAGTACTTC. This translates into CASSLSAGGPYEQYF.

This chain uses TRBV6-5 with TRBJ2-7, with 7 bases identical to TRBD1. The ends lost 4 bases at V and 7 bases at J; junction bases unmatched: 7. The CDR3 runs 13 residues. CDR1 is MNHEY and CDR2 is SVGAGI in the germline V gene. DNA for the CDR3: TGTGCCAGCAGTTCCACACAGGGGTGGGAGCAGTACTTC. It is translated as CASSSTQGWEQYF.

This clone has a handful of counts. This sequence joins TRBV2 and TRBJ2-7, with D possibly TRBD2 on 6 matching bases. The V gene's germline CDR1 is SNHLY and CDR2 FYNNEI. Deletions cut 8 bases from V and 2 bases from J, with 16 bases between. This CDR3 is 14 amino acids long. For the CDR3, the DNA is TGTGCCAGCTTAATCAGCGGAGGGGCCTACGAGCAGTACTTC. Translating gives CASLISGGAYEQYF.

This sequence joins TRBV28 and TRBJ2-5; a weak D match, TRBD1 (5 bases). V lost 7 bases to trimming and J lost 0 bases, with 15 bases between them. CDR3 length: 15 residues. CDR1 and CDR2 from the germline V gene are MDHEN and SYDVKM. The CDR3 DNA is TGTGCCAGCACGGAAGGGGTTCTAGACCAAGAGACCCAGTACTTC. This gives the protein CASTEGVLDQETQYF.

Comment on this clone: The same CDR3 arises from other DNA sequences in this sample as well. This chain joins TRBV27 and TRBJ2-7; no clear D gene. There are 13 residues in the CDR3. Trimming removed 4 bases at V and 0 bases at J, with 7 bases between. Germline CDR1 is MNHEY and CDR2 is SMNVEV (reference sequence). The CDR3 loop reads CASSWSSSYEQYF. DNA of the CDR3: TGTGCCAGCAGTTGGTCCAGCTCCTACGAGCAGTACTTC.

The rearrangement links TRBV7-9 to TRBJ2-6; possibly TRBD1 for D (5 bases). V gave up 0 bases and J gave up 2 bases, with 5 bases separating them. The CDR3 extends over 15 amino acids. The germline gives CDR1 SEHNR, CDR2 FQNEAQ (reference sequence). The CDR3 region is CASSLAGAGANVLTF. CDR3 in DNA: TGTGCCAGCAGCTTAGCAGGGGCTGGGGCCAACGTCCTGACTTTC.

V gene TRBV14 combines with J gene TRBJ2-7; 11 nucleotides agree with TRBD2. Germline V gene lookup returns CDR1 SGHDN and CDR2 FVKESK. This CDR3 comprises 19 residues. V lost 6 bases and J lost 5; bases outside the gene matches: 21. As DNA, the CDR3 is TGTGCCAGCAGTCGCCTGGTGACTAGCGGGAAAACGTTGATAGACGAGCAGTACTTC. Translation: CASSRLVTSGKTLIDEQYF.

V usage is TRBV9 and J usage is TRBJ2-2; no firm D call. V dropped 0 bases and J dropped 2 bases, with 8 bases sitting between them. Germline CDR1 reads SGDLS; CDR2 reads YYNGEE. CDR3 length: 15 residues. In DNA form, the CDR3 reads TGTGCCAGCAGCGTAGTGGCCAGAAACACCGGGGAGCTGTTTTTT. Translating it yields CASSVVARNTGELFF.

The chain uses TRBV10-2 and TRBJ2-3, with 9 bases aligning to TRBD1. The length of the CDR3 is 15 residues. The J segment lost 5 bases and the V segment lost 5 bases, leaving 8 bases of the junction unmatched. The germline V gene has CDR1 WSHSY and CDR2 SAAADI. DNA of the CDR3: TGCGCCAGCAGTCTAACAGGGGGCGTCGGAGATACGCAGTATTTT. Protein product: CASSLTGGVGDTQYF.

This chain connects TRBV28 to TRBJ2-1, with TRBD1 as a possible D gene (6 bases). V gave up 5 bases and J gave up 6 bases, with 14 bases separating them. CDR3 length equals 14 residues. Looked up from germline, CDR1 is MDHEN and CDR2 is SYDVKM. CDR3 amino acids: CASSTTGLINEQFF. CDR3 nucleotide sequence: TGTGCCAGCAGTACTACAGGGTTGATCAATGAGCAGTTCTTC.

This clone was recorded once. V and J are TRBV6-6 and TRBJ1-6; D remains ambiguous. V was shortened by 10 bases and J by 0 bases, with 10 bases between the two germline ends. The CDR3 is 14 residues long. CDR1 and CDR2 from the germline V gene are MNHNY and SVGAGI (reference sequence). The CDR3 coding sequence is TGTGCCACCTCTTTTACCTCCTATAATTCACCCCTCCACTTT. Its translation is CATSFTSYNSPLHF.

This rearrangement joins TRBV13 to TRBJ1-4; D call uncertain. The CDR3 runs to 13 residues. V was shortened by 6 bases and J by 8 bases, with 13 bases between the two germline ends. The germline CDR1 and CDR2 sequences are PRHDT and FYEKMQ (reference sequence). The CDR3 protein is CASSSYAQEKLFF. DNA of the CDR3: TGTGCCAGCAGTTCCTATGCTCAGGAAAAACTGTTTTTT. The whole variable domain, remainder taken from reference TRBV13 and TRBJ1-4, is AAGVIQSPRHLIKEKRETATLKCYPIPRHDTVYWYQQGPGQDPQFLISFYEKMQSDKGSIPDRFSAQQFSDYHSELNMSSLELGDSALYFCASSSYAQEKLFFGSGTQLSVL.

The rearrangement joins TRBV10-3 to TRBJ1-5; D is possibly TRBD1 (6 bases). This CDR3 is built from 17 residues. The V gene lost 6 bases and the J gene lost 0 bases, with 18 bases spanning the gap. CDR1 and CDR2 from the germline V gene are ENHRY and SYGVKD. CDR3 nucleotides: TGTGCCATCAGCCCAATAGGGGGGTGGAGTAGCAATCAGCCCCAGCATTTT. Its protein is CAISPIGGWSSNQPQHF.

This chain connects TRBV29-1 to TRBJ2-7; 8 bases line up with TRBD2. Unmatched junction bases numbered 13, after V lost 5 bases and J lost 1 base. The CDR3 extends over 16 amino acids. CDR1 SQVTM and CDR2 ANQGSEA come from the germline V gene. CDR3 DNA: TGCAGCGTTAGTCGGTCCGAGACTAGCGTTTCCTACGAGCAGTACTTC. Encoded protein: CSVSRSETSVSYEQYF.

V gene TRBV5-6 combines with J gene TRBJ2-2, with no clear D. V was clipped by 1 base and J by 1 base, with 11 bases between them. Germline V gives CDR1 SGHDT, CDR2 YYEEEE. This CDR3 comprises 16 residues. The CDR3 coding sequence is TGTGCCAGCAGCTTGCCGGAACAGAGGAACACCGGGGAGCTGTTTTTT. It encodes CASSLPEQRNTGELFF.

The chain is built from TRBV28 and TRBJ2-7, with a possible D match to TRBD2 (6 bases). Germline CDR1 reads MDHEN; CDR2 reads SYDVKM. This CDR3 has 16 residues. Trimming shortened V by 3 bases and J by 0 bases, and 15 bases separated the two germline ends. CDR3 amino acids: CASSFSDTEGSYEQYF. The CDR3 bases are TGTGCCAGCAGTTTCTCGGACACGGAGGGCTCCTACGAGCAGTACTTC.

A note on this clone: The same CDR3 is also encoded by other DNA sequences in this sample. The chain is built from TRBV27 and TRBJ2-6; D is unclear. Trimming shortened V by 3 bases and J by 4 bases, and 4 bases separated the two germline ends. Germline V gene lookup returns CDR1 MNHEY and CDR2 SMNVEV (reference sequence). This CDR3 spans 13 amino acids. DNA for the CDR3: TGTGCCAGCAGTTTCTCCGGGGCCAACGTCCTGACTTTC. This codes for CASSFSGANVLTF.

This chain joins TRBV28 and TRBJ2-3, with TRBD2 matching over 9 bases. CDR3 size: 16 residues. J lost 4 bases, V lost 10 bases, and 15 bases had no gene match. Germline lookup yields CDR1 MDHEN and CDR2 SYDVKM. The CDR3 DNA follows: TGTGCCATAAGGGCTGGCGGGGGGGCCCGGGCAGATACGCAGTATTTT. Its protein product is CAIRAGGGARADTQYF.

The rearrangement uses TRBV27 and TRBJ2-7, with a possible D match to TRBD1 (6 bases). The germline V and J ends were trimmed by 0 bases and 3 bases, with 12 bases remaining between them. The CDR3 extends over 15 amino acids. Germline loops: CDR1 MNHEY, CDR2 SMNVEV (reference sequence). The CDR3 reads CASSLSYQGYYEQYF. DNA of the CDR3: TGTGCCAGCAGTTTATCGTACCAGGGGTACTACGAGCAGTACTTC.

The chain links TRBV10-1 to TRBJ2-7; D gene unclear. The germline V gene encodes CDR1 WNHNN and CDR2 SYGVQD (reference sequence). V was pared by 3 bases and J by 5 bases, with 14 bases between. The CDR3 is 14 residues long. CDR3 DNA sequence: TGCGCCAGCAGTGAAGGTGGCAGTTGGGACGAGCAGTACTTC. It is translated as CASSEGGSWDEQYF.

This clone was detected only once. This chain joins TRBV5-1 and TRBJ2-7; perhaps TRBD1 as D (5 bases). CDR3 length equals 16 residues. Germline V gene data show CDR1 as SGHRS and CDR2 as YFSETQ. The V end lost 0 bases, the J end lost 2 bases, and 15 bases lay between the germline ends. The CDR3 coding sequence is TGCGCCAGCAGCTTGGAGCATCAGGGTTACCCCTACGAGCAGTACTTC. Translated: CASSLEHQGYPYEQYF.

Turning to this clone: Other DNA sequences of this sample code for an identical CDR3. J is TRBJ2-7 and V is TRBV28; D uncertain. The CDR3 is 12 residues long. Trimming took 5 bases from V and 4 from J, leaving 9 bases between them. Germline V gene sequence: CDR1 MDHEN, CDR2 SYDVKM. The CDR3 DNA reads TGTGCCAGCAGTCTGGGAACATACGAGCAGTACTTC. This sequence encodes CASSLGTYEQYF.

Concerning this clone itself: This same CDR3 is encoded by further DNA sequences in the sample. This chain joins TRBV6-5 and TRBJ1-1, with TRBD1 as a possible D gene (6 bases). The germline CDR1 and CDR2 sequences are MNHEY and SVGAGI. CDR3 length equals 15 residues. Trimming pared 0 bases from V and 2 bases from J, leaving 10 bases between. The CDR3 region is CASSYSGGPNTEAFF. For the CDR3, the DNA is TGTGCCAGCAGTTACTCCGGGGGGCCAAACACTGAAGCTTTCTTT.